This TCR beta chain originates from a study of cytomegalovirus exposure and HLA in healthy donors. Primers included in the PCR were 60 Vbeta and 13 Jbeta primers. TCRdb's table, derived via immunoSEQ multiplex PCR, lists solely in-frame clones and lacks some. The sample yields 150,000 or so clones, over 75% seen once. This clone turned up a few times. The clonotype was recovered from a man aged 30-40 years in good health and CMV-seropositive. Sequenced input: PBMCs.

CDR3 sequence (DNA): TGTGCCAGCAGCGGGAGGGGGGGCCGTGGGGATGAGCAGTTCTTC. Translated, it gives CASSGRGGRGDEQFF. The chain links TRBV6-5 to TRBJ2-1; 8 bases match TRBD2. The CDR3 is made up of 15 amino acids. The trim removed 6 bases at V and 8 bases at J, leaving 12 bases unmatched. Per the germline V gene, CDR1 is MNHEY and CDR2 is SVGAGI.